Shown below are 11 T cell receptor beta chains from a single sample sequenced in a study of follicular helper T cells after annual influenza vaccination. The protocol was immunoSEQ multiplex PCR, while the TCRdb copy is restricted to in-frame clones and leaves out a portion. Here the sample spans just over 7,000 clones, approximately 88% being singletons. The time point denotes: 2015-2016 season, 7 days after influenza vaccination. The sequenced sample was CXCR5+ CD38- circulating T follicular helper cells from blood, obtained 7 days after influenza vaccination. The subset: circulating Tfh, non-naive CD4+CXCR5+PD-1+ (ICOS+CD38+ or ICOS-CD38-). These receptors were collected from an adult who received the influenza vaccine.

The chain uses TRBV14 and TRBJ1-2, with TRBD1 identical over 8 bases. CDR3 length: 14 residues. Germline assignment: CDR1 SGHDN and CDR2 FVKESK. V trimming: 4 bases; J trimming: 2 bases; junction bases outside the gene matches: 3. CDR3 sequence (DNA): TGTGCCAGCAGCCGGACAGGGAAAAACTATGGCTACACCTTC. Its translation: CASSRTGKNYGYTF.

The chain recombines TRBV28 with TRBJ1-1; the D is unclear. This CDR3 comprises 11 residues. Trimming removed 3 bases from V and 8 bases from J, with 7 bases in between. Germline CDR1 is MDHEN and CDR2 is SYDVKM. This chain's CDR3 is CASSLNREAFF. The CDR3 region has the DNA TGTGCCAGCAGTTTGAACAGAGAAGCTTTCTTT.

The rearrangement uses TRBV5-4 and TRBJ2-1; D is uncertain. This CDR3 is built from 13 residues. Germline V gives CDR1 SGHNT, CDR2 YYREEE (reference sequence). The V and J ends lost 6 bases and 7 bases respectively, with 14 bases between them. The CDR3 DNA follows: TGTGCCAGCACCCCCCCCGGTGAGAATGAGCAGTTCTTC. This translates into CASTPPGENEQFF.

The V gene is TRBV11-2, the J gene TRBJ2-5, with TRBD1 identical over 7 bases. The V gene's germline CDR1 is SGHAT and CDR2 FQNNGV. The CDR3 has 13 residues. V lost 4 bases, J lost 3 bases, and 2 bases stayed unmatched. The chain's CDR3 is CASSSDREETQYF. CDR3 nucleotide sequence: TGTGCCAGCAGCTCAGACAGGGAAGAGACCCAGTACTTC.

The chain joins TRBV29-1 to TRBJ2-1; TRBD2 matches at 11 bases. The CDR3 is made up of 17 amino acids. Losses at the gene ends were 5 bases for V and 1 base for J; bases not matched to a gene: 10. The germline V gene has CDR1 SQVTM and CDR2 ANQGSEA. CDR3 sequence reads: CSVLSPSGRKSYNEQFF. CDR3 sequence (DNA): TGCAGCGTTTTGTCCCCTAGCGGGAGGAAATCCTACAATGAGCAGTTCTTC.

The V call is TRBV7-9, the J call TRBJ2-3; weak D call: TRBD2 (5 bases). The germline V gene encodes CDR1 SEHNR and CDR2 FQNEAQ (reference sequence). V dropped 1 base and J dropped 2 bases, with 10 bases sitting between them. The CDR3 runs to 15 residues. CDR3 amino acids: CASSLVAGTTDTQYF. The CDR3 DNA reads as TGTGCCAGCAGCTTAGTGGCGGGCACCACAGATACGCAGTATTTT.

The chain couples TRBV7-9 to TRBJ2-5; D uncertain. V lost 11 bases and J 0 bases, leaving 16 bases between the germline ends. The CDR3 is made up of 14 amino acids. The germline gives CDR1 SEHNR, CDR2 FQNEAQ (reference sequence). The CDR3 DNA is TGTGCCGGAACCACCTCGGGCAACCAAGAGACCCAGTACTTC. Residues: CAGTTSGNQETQYF.

Only a few counts were recorded for this clone. V is TRBV7-6 and J is TRBJ1-5; D call uncertain. CDR3 length: 16 amino acids. The germline CDR1 and CDR2 sequences are SGHVS and FNYEAQ. The germline V and J ends were trimmed by 5 bases and 2 bases, with 16 bases remaining between them. CDR3 DNA: TGTGCCAGCAGCCGCGGTGCGGGGATCGGCAATCAGCCCCAGCATTTT. Encoded protein: CASSRGAGIGNQPQHF.

The chain joins TRBV30 to TRBJ1-4, with D possibly being TRBD1 (5 bases). The CDR3 sequence is 14 residues long. V shed 2 bases and J shed 7 bases, with 14 bases lying between them. The germline CDR1 and CDR2 sequences are GTSNPN and SVGIG (reference sequence). In DNA, the CDR3 is TGTGCCTGGAGTCAAGGGGTTGGAAGTGAAAAACTGTTTTTT. Its translation: CAWSQGVGSEKLFF.

The rearrangement links TRBV7-2 to TRBJ1-1; D is undetermined. Germline CDR1 SGHTA, CDR2 FQGNSA. The CDR3 has 14 residues. Trimming stripped 2 bases from V and 3 bases from J, with 10 bases between. The CDR3 sequence: CASSLLVAYTEAFF. The DNA for the CDR3 is TGTGCCAGCAGCTTACTAGTGGCTTACACTGAAGCTTTCTTT.

Worth noting for this clone: A junction end diverges from the germline sequence, so it may reflect a read error. This sequence joins TRBV30 and TRBJ2-1; 7 nucleotides align to TRBD2. This CDR3 region has 12 residues. Germline CDR1 and CDR2: GTSNPN and SVGIG (reference sequence). The CDR3 is CAWRWERGGLIF. The CDR3 DNA follows: TGTGCCTGGAGGTGGGAGCGGGGAGGTTTAATCTTC.